The 17 T cell receptor beta chains listed next were all sequenced from one sample in a study of T cell changes during pregnancy in multiple sclerosis (dated by TCRdb to between 2018 and 2020). Libraries were prepared through the immunoSEQ multiplex PCR assay. Held by TCRdb, this immuneACCESS table contains in-frame sequences only and omits some clones. Under half of the omission traces to an unresolved V gene where checked; the cause of the rest is unknown. This sample is represented by approximately 59,000 clones; approximately 89% of them were singletons. The top ten clones comprise roughly 1.4% of the sample. The sequencing used peripheral blood, collected in the third trimester of pregnancy. Source of these receptors: a female donor in good health, enrolled as a control in a pregnancy study.

The gene calls are TRBV9 and TRBJ1-3, with D possibly matching TRBD1 (6 bases). This CDR3 spans 16 amino acids. Trimming removed 3 bases from V and 1 base from J, with 14 bases in between. Germline CDR1 and CDR2: SGDLS and YYNGEE. This chain's CDR3 is CASSGPQRGSGNTIYF. Written as DNA, the CDR3 is TGTGCCAGCAGCGGTCCTCAGAGGGGGTCTGGAAACACCATATATTTT.

Concerning this clone itself: Relative to the germline gene, one junction end is altered; a read error may explain this. J is TRBJ2-7 and V is TRBV7-7; 8 bases agree with TRBD2. This CDR3 has 16 residues. Germline CDR1 reads SSHAT; CDR2 reads FNYEAQ (reference sequence). Written as DNA, the CDR3 is TGTGCTAGCAGCCTTGGCCCGGGACTAGAGACCTACGAGCAGTACTTC. Translation: CASSLGPGLETYEQYF.

This chain links TRBV28 with TRBJ2-7; 8 bases fit TRBD1. This CDR3 is 13 amino acids long. J was trimmed by 5 bases and V by 1 base; bases with no gene match: 1. CDR1 is MDHEN and CDR2 is SYDVKM in the germline V gene. This CDR3 reads CASSLSGGHEQYF. The CDR3 bases are TGTGCCAGCAGTTTATCAGGGGGCCACGAGCAGTACTTC. Full variable domain (remainder filled in from reference TRBV28 and TRBJ2-7): DVKVTQSSRYLVKRTGEKVFLECVQDMDHENMFWYRQDPGLGLRLIYFSYDVKMKEKGDIPEGYSVSREKKERFSLILESASTNQTSMYLCASSLSGGHEQYFGPGTRLTVT.

V and J are TRBV7-2 and TRBJ1-2; D gene uncertain. V gave up 3 bases and J gave up 1 base, with 6 bases separating them. Germline CDR1 is SGHTA and CDR2 is FQGNSA. This CDR3 comprises 13 residues. CDR3 in amino acids: CASSFGSNYGYTF. CDR3 DNA sequence: TGTGCCAGCAGCTTTGGGAGTAACTATGGCTACACCTTC.

The chain combines TRBV2 with TRBJ2-1; D is possibly TRBD2 (6 bases). Germline CDR1 SNHLY, CDR2 FYNNEI. This CDR3 comprises 15 residues. The ends were cut back, 5 bases at V and 2 bases at J, with 13 bases in the middle. The CDR3 DNA sequence: TGTGCCAGCAGTCCGACTAGTAGGGCCTACAATGAGCAGTTCTTC. It is translated as CASSPTSRAYNEQFF.

The chain couples TRBV2 to TRBJ2-4, with 9 nucleotides matching TRBD1. V gave up 6 bases and J gave up 4 bases; unmatched junction bases: 10. Per germline, CDR1 SNHLY and CDR2 FYNNEI. CDR3 size: 16 residues. The CDR3 DNA reads as TGTGCCAGCAGCGAAAAGCCCGGGACAGGGAAAAACATTCAGTACTTC. Amino acids: CASSEKPGTGKNIQYF.

The rearrangement links TRBV6-4 to TRBJ2-7, with 8 nucleotides matching TRBD2. Trimming took 3 bases from V and 8 from J; bases not matched to a gene: 6. The CDR3 runs 13 residues. Looked up from germline, CDR1 is MRHNA and CDR2 is SNTAGT. CDR3 protein: CASSDRGGLKQYF. CDR3 DNA: TGTGCCAGCAGTGATCGGGGGGGCCTGAAGCAGTACTTC.

The chain recombines TRBV18 with TRBJ1-1; D possibly corresponds to TRBD1 (6 bases). The CDR3 extends over 15 amino acids. Germline V CDR1 and CDR2: KGHSH, LQKENI. Trimming stripped 4 bases from V and 0 bases from J, with 12 bases between. CDR3 in DNA: TGTGCCAGCTCACGGGATACAGGGTTGAACACTGAAGCTTTCTTT. Translated, it gives CASSRDTGLNTEAFF. Full variable domain (missing parts from reference TRBV18 and TRBJ1-1): NAGVMQNPRHLVRRRGQEARLRCSPMKGHSHVYWYRQLPEEGLKFMVYLQKENIIDESGMPKERFSAEFPKEGPSILRIQQVVRGDSAAYFCASSRDTGLNTEAFFGQGTRLTVV.

The chain links TRBV6-1 to TRBJ1-4; a possible D gene is TRBD1 (6 bases). CDR3 size: 13 residues. Trimming stripped 2 bases from V and 5 bases from J, with 6 bases between. Germline CDR1 is MNHNS and CDR2 is SASEGT. The CDR3 nucleotides are TGTGCCAGCAGTGAAAGGGGGAATGAAAAACTGTTTTTT. Amino acids: CASSERGNEKLFF.

The V gene is TRBV18, the J gene TRBJ2-2; no definite D call. The CDR3 runs 14 residues. Germline CDR1 and CDR2: KGHSH and LQKENI. V was shortened by 3 bases and J by 4 bases, with 9 bases between the two germline ends. CDR3 nucleotides: TGTGCCAGCTCACCCCTCTTGAGCACCGGGGAGCTGTTTTTT. Its translation: CASSPLLSTGELFF.

The V gene is TRBV7-2, the J gene TRBJ1-4, with D possibly TRBD1 on 6 matching bases. This CDR3 contains 14 residues. Germline values: CDR1 SGHTA, CDR2 FQGNSA. The V and J ends lost 6 bases and 5 bases respectively, with 13 bases between them. This CDR3 is CASSYRVGNEKLFF. The CDR3 coding sequence is TGTGCCAGCAGTTACAGGGTTGGGAATGAAAAACTGTTTTTT. The entire variable domain, with the rest obtained from reference TRBV7-2 and TRBJ1-4, is as follows: GAGVSQSPSNKVTEKGKDVELRCDPISGHTALYWYRQSLGQGLEFLIYFQGNSAPDKSGLPSDRFSAERTGGSVSTLTIQRTQQEDSAVYLCASSYRVGNEKLFFGSGTQLSVL.

Notes on this clone: Within the sample, other DNA sequences also encode this same CDR3. V gene TRBV10-3 combines with J gene TRBJ1-2, with TRBD1 as a possible D gene (6 bases). The CDR3 loop spans 12 amino acids. CDR1 is ENHRY, CDR2 SYGVKD, per germline. The V and J ends lost 3 bases and 5 bases respectively, with 7 bases between them. The CDR3 loop reads CAISEGGYGYTF. The CDR3 bases are TGTGCCATCAGTGAAGGGGGTTATGGCTACACCTTC.

The chain combines TRBV18 with TRBJ2-3, with 7 positions matching TRBD2. Germline lookup yields CDR1 KGHSH and CDR2 LQKENI. The junction had 3 bases not matched to a gene; V was cut back by 2 bases and J by 4 bases. The CDR3 contains 14 residues. This chain's CDR3 is CASSPGRAPDTQYF. CDR3 DNA: TGTGCCAGCTCACCAGGGAGGGCCCCAGATACGCAGTATTTT.

The V gene is TRBV7-3, the J gene TRBJ2-1, with 11 bases lining up with TRBD2. V was pared by 4 bases and J by 4 bases, with 3 bases of the junction left unmatched. The CDR3 spans 15 residues. Germline V gene sequence: CDR1 SGHTA, CDR2 FQGTGA. This CDR3 is CASSSTSGGYNEQFF. The CDR3 DNA follows: TGTGCCAGCAGCTCCACTAGCGGGGGTTACAATGAGCAGTTCTTC.

This chain connects TRBV19 to TRBJ2-4; a weak D match, TRBD1 (5 bases). Germline loops: CDR1 LNHDA, CDR2 SQIVND (reference sequence). The CDR3 is 16 residues long. Trimming cost V 3 bases and J 0 bases, with 12 bases left between them. Here the CDR3 reads CASSIYLDIAKNIQYF. The CDR3 DNA reads TGTGCCAGTAGTATTTATCTGGACATAGCCAAAAACATTCAGTACTTC.

The chain uses TRBV4-3 and TRBJ1-2; D is undetermined. Germline V gene lookup returns CDR1 LGHNA and CDR2 YSLEER. The V end lost 4 bases, the J end lost 7 bases, and 16 bases lay between the germline ends. This CDR3 comprises 14 residues. The CDR3 is CASSPDSTRGGYTF. For the CDR3, the DNA is TGCGCCAGCAGCCCGGATTCCACACGGGGTGGCTACACCTTC.

The chain recombines TRBV5-1 with TRBJ2-2, with 15 bases aligning to TRBD2. The germline V gene encodes CDR1 SGHRS and CDR2 YFSETQ. This CDR3 contains 17 residues. Trimming took 6 bases from V and 2 from J; bases not matched to a gene: 5. CDR3 in amino acids: CASNPGLAGGNTGELFF. In DNA form, the CDR3 reads TGCGCCAGCAACCCGGGACTAGCGGGGGGTAACACCGGGGAGCTGTTTTTT.